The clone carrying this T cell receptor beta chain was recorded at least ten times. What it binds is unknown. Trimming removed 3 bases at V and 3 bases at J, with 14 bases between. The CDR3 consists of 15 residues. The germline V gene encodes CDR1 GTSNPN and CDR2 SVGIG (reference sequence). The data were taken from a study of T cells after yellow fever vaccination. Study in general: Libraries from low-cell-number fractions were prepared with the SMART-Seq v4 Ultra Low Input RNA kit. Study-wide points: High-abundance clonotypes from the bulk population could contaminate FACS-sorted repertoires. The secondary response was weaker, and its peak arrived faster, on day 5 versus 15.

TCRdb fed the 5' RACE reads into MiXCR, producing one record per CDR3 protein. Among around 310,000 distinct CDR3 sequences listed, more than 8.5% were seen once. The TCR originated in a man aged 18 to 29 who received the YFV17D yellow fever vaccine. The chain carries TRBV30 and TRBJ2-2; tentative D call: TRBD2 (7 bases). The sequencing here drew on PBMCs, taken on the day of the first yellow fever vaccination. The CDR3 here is CAWRPGGRYTGELFF. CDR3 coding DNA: TGTGCCTGGAGACCGGGGGGCCGTTACACCGGGGAGCTGTTTTTT.